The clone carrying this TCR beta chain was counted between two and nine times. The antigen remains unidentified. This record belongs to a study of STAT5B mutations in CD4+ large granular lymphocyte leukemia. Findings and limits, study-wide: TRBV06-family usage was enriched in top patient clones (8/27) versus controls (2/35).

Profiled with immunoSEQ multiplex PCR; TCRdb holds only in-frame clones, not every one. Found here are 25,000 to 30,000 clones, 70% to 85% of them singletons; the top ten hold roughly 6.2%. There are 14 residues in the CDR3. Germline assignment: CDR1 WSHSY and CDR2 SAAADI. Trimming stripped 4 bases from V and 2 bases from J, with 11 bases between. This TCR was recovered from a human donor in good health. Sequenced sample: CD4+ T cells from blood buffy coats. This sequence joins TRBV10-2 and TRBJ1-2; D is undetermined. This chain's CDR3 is CASSGSLNNYGYTF. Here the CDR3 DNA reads TGCGCCAGCAGTGGAAGCTTGAACAACTATGGCTACACCTTC.